The 7 T cell receptor beta chains below all came from one sample that was sequenced in a study of beta chain features in type 1 diabetes. Study-wide findings and caveats: Type 1 diabetes patients had moderately but significantly shorter TCRB CDR3s in all four CD4+ subsets.

Their antigens are not known. The investigators reverse transcribed all of the isolated RNA, so they sequenced expressed TCRB transcripts. Generated by immunoSEQ multiplex PCR, the TCRdb table keeps only in-frame clones and is missing some. The table lists around 280,000 clones, around 16% of them singletons. The specimen sequenced was naive CD4+ T cells from blood. The source is a man aged 18 to 29 with type 1 diabetes.

The chain carries TRBV9 and TRBJ2-1, with 8 bases matching TRBD2. The CDR3 contains 16 residues. Looked up from germline, CDR1 is SGDLS and CDR2 is YYNGEE. The V segment lost 0 bases and the J segment 9 bases; nucleotides outside the gene matches: 11. This CDR3 is CASSVEEAGGGSEQFF. CDR3 DNA sequence: TGTGCCAGCAGCGTAGAGGAGGCGGGAGGAGGGAGTGAGCAGTTCTTC. The variable domain in full, completed from reference TRBV9 and TRBJ2-1, reads DSGVTQTPKHLITATGQRVTLRCSPRSGDLSVYWYQQSLDQGLQFLIQYYNGEERAKGNILERFSAQQFPDLHSELNLSSLELGDSALYFCASSVEEAGGGSEQFFGPGTRLTVL.

There are a few counts of this clone. The same CDR3 is also encoded by other DNA sequences in this sample. This rearrangement joins TRBV7-2 to TRBJ2-1; 11 nucleotides line up with TRBD2. Germline V gene lookup returns CDR1 SGHTA and CDR2 FQGNSA. There are 14 residues in the CDR3. The ends lost 5 bases at V and 7 bases at J; junction bases unmatched: 4. CDR3 DNA sequence: TGTGCCAGCAGCCTGGGACTAGCGGAAAATGAGCAGTTCTTC. It specifies CASSLGLAENEQFF.

This chain joins TRBV11-2 and TRBJ2-3; D is undetermined. The CDR3 runs to 12 residues. The germline V and J ends were trimmed by 5 bases and 6 bases, with 9 bases remaining between them. Germline CDR1 reads SGHAT; CDR2 reads FQNNGV. This CDR3 is CASSPTGDTQYF. The CDR3 region has the DNA TGTGCCAGCAGCCCAACCGGGGATACGCAGTATTTT.

This clone was detected a few times. The chain employs TRBV6-4 and TRBJ2-1, with D maybe TRBD2 (5 bases). Germline-derived CDR1 and CDR2 are MRHNA and SNTAGT. Trimming shortened V by 6 bases and J by 1 base, and 13 bases separated the two germline ends. The CDR3 contains 15 residues. The CDR3 reads CASSHGRGSYNEQFF. The CDR3 coding sequence is TGTGCCAGCAGCCACGGACGGGGTTCCTACAATGAGCAGTTCTTC.

This clone was seen a handful of times. The genes are TRBV29-1 and TRBJ2-3; 8 nucleotides align to TRBD1. J was trimmed by 3 bases and V by 5 bases; bases with no gene match: 7. The CDR3 spans 14 residues. The germline gives CDR1 SQVTM, CDR2 ANQGSEA. The CDR3 reads CSVQQGVGTDTQYF. The CDR3 DNA follows: TGCAGCGTTCAACAGGGGGTTGGGACAGATACGCAGTATTTT.

A few counts support this clone. The chain has TRBV9 and TRBJ2-1; tentative D call: TRBD1 (5 bases). The CDR3 length is 14 residues. Trimming shortened V by 0 bases and J by 3 bases, and 7 bases separated the two germline ends. Germline V gives CDR1 SGDLS, CDR2 YYNGEE. The CDR3 spells CASSVVDSYNEQFF. CDR3 sequence (DNA): TGTGCCAGCAGCGTAGTCGACAGCTACAATGAGCAGTTCTTC.

V and J are TRBV29-1 and TRBJ1-5; the match to TRBD1 covers 7 bases. CDR1 is SQVTM, CDR2 ANQGSEA, per germline. CDR3 length equals 13 residues. V trimming: 5 bases; J trimming: 5 bases; junction bases outside the gene matches: 6. The chain's CDR3 is CSVLTGRDQPQHF. In nucleotides, the CDR3 is TGCAGCGTTTTGACAGGGCGGGATCAGCCCCAGCATTTT.